These 28 T cell receptor beta chains were all obtained from the same sample, sequenced in a study of OX40 agonist ivuxolimab in advanced cancers. Sequenced by immunoSEQ multiplex PCR; TCRdb stores in-frame clones only, minus some. This sample has tens of thousands of clones, with about nine tenths found just once. The sequencing here drew on CD4+ or CD8+ T cells sorted from blood, taken in a trial of the OX40 agonist ivuxolimab. The receptors derive from an adult with an advanced solid tumor such as melanoma, head and neck, liver or kidney cancer.

This clone is medium-sized within its sample. This sequence joins TRBV2 and TRBJ1-1; no reliable D call. CDR1 and CDR2 (germline): SNHLY, FYNNEI. The CDR3 is 14 amino acids. V shed 2 bases and J shed 0 bases, with 7 bases lying between them. This CDR3 reads CASSEPKMNTEAFF. Written as DNA, the CDR3 is TGTGCCAGCAGTGAACCGAAGATGAACACTGAAGCTTTCTTT.

V gene TRBV27 combines with J gene TRBJ1-2, with D hard to call. The CDR3 sequence is 15 residues long. The germline CDR1 and CDR2 sequences are MNHEY and SMNVEV (reference sequence). V lost 0 bases, J lost 7 bases, and 15 bases lay in between. The CDR3 sequence: CASSLSQSAVIGYTF. The DNA of the CDR3 is TGTGCCAGCAGTTTATCGCAGTCGGCTGTAATTGGCTACACCTTC.

This chain links TRBV6-4 with TRBJ1-3; D gene ambiguous. Germline V lookup: CDR1 MRHNA, CDR2 SNTAGT. V was shortened by 6 bases and J by 1 base, with 13 bases between the two germline ends. CDR3 length: 15 residues. Here the CDR3 reads CASRFSGSSGNTIYF. CDR3 coding DNA: TGTGCCAGCAGATTCTCGGGGAGTTCTGGAAACACCATATATTTT.

This rearrangement joins TRBV5-1 to TRBJ2-7, with D perhaps being TRBD1 or TRBD2 (6 bases each). The germline V and J ends were trimmed by 3 bases and 2 bases, with 12 bases remaining between them. The CDR3 sequence is 14 residues long. CDR1 SGHRS and CDR2 YFSETQ come from the germline V gene. The DNA for the CDR3 is TGCGCCAGCAGCTCCGGGGGCCATACCTACGAGCAGTACTTC. It encodes CASSSGGHTYEQYF.

V usage is TRBV27 and J usage is TRBJ2-7, with TRBD1 matching over 7 bases. The trim removed 2 bases at V and 2 bases at J, leaving 3 bases unmatched. The germline V gene has CDR1 MNHEY and CDR2 SMNVEV (reference sequence). The CDR3 totals 14 residues. This chain's CDR3 is CASSLTGATYEQYF. CDR3 DNA sequence: TGTGCCAGCAGTTTAACAGGGGCTACCTACGAGCAGTACTTC.

This sequence joins TRBV11-2 and TRBJ2-1; D not resolved. Germline V gene sequence: CDR1 SGHAT, CDR2 FQNNGV. Trimming took 7 bases from V and 5 from J, leaving 12 bases between them. The CDR3 is 13 residues long. CDR3 region: CASTPGDNNEQFF. The DNA for the CDR3 is TGTGCCAGCACCCCAGGAGACAACAATGAGCAGTTCTTC.

The chain links TRBV5-6 to TRBJ2-1, with unresolved D. Trimming removed 0 bases from V and 0 bases from J, with 16 bases in between. The CDR3 spans 18 residues. Germline CDR1 reads SGHDT; CDR2 reads YYEEEE. The CDR3 nucleotides are TGTGCCAGCAGCTTGGAAATCGACCTAATTAGCTCCTACAATGAGCAGTTCTTC. This translates into CASSLEIDLISSYNEQFF.

The J gene is TRBJ2-1, the V gene TRBV7-6; 8 bases are a match to TRBD2. This CDR3 is built from 13 residues. The germline V gene has CDR1 SGHVS and CDR2 FNYEAQ. Trimming cost V 5 bases and J 10 bases; bases outside gene matches: 7. The chain's CDR3 is CASSTGGRTEQFF. As DNA, the CDR3 is TGTGCCAGCAGCACGGGGGGGCGCACAGAGCAGTTCTTC.

CDR3 sequence reads: CASSLPTPGGKPPTMNTGELFF. CDR3 in DNA: TGTGCCAGCAGTTTACCGACTCCGGGGGGAAAACCGCCAACTATGAACACCGGGGAGCTGTTTTTT. The chain has TRBV28 and TRBJ2-2; 7 nucleotides agree with TRBD2. The germline CDR1 and CDR2 sequences are MDHEN and SYDVKM. The CDR3 has 22 residues. Unmatched junction bases numbered 22, after V lost 2 bases and J lost 1 base. Complete variable domain (other parts from reference TRBV28 and TRBJ2-2): DVKVTQSSRYLVKRTGEKVFLECVQDMDHENMFWYRQDPGLGLRLIYFSYDVKMKEKGDIPEGYSVSREKKERFSLILESASTNQTSMYLCASSLPTPGGKPPTMNTGELFFGEGSRLTVL.

This clone has more than one count but fewer than ten. This sequence joins TRBV6-1 and TRBJ1-5; the D is unclear. This CDR3 is built from 11 residues. Germline values: CDR1 MNHNS, CDR2 SASEGT. The DNA of the CDR3 is TGTGGGACGGGGTGGATCGAGCCCCAGCATTTT. It yields the protein CGTGWIEPQHF.

CDR3 amino acids: CASSLAGNRAVNTEAFF. CDR3 sequence (DNA): TGCGCCAGCAGCTTGGCCGGAAACAGGGCGGTGAACACTGAAGCTTTCTTT. The chain links TRBV5-1 to TRBJ1-1; the D gene is possibly TRBD1 (6 bases). This CDR3 comprises 17 residues. Germline CDR1 SGHRS, CDR2 YFSETQ. With 0 bases removed from V and 0 bases from J, the gap between germline ends came to 15 bases. Complete variable domain (other parts from reference TRBV5-1 and TRBJ1-1): KAGVTQTPRYLIKTRGQQVTLSCSPISGHRSVSWYQQTPGQGLQFLFEYFSETQRNKGNFPGRFSGRQFSNSRSEMNVSTLELGDSALYLCASSLAGNRAVNTEAFFGQGTRLTVV.

The chain couples TRBV9 to TRBJ1-6, with unresolved D. V was pared by 4 bases and J by 10 bases, with 9 bases between. There are 12 residues in the CDR3. Germline V CDR1 and CDR2: SGDLS, YYNGEE. CDR3 nucleotides: TGTGCCAGCAGCCACCCCCCATCACCCCTCCACTTT. It yields the protein CASSHPPSPLHF.

A word on this clone: Germline and junction disagree at one end, which may indicate a read error. The chain uses TRBV28 and TRBJ2-2; 7 bases match TRBD2. Germline CDR1 MDHEN, CDR2 SYDVKM. CDR3 size: 15 residues. The CDR3 region is CASSLSSGFTGELFF. CDR3 in DNA: TGTGCCAGCAGCTTATCTAGCGGTTTCACCGGGGAGCTGTTTTTT.

V and J are TRBV4-1 and TRBJ1-4, with D perhaps TRBD1 (6 bases). The CDR3 has 17 amino acids. V lost 3 bases to trimming and J lost 0 bases, with 14 bases between them. Germline lookup yields CDR1 MGHRA and CDR2 YSYEKL. This CDR3 reads CASSQGWGPATNEKLFF. CDR3 in DNA: TGCGCCAGCAGCCAGGGCTGGGGGCCTGCAACTAATGAAAAACTGTTTTTT.

The chain links TRBV27 to TRBJ1-1; D perhaps matches TRBD1 (5 bases). The CDR3 consists of 12 residues. Germline V gene sequence: CDR1 MNHEY, CDR2 SMNVEV (reference sequence). The V end was cut by 6 bases, the J end by 6 bases, with 11 bases between. The CDR3 is CASRTGGSEAFF. The CDR3 nucleotides are TGTGCCAGCAGGACGGGGGGGTCTGAAGCTTTCTTT.

Only one count was recorded for this clone. CDR3 residues: CASSLRYDYEQYF. DNA for the CDR3: TGTGCCAGCAGCTTGCGATATGACTACGAGCAGTACTTC. The chain couples TRBV5-5 to TRBJ2-7; no reliable D call. V lost 1 base to trimming and J lost 3 bases, with 8 bases between them. The CDR3 is made up of 13 amino acids. Per germline, CDR1 SGHKS and CDR2 YYEKEE (reference sequence).

The chain uses TRBV30 and TRBJ2-4, with a weak D call TRBD1 (5 bases). The CDR3 consists of 13 residues. CDR1 GTSNPN and CDR2 SVGIG come from the germline V gene (reference sequence). V lost 8 bases and J 2 bases, leaving 13 bases between the germline ends. The CDR3 DNA reads TGTGCCGGAATACAGGACACCAAAAACATTCAGTACTTC. Protein sequence: CAGIQDTKNIQYF.

This clone was seen only a few times. The chain links TRBV11-2 to TRBJ2-1, with 11 bases aligning to TRBD2. The CDR3 has 17 residues. CDR1 is SGHAT, CDR2 FQNNGV, per germline. V shed 0 bases, J shed 5 bases, and the junction held 6 bases outside the gene matches. The CDR3 DNA reads TGTGCCAGCAGCTTAGAGCTGGCTAGCGGGAGGCACAATGAGCAGTTCTTC. Translating gives CASSLELASGRHNEQFF.

The CDR3 here is CASSSLRQTYEQYF. The CDR3 region has the DNA TGTGCCAGCAGTTCCCTCAGACAGACCTACGAGCAGTACTTC. The J gene is TRBJ2-7, the V gene TRBV27, with a weak D call TRBD1 (5 bases). Germline CDR1 reads MNHEY; CDR2 reads SMNVEV (reference sequence). Trimming cost V 4 bases and J 2 bases, with 12 bases left between them. There are 14 residues in the CDR3.

The J gene is TRBJ2-1, the V gene TRBV7-9, with no clear D. This CDR3 spans 16 amino acids. V lost 6 bases to trimming and J lost 1 base, with 16 bases between them. Germline assignment: CDR1 SEHNR and CDR2 FQNEAQ (reference sequence). CDR3 sequence (DNA): TGTGCCAGCAGACCTACTACTGGGCCATCCTACAATGAGCAGTTCTTC. This translates into CASRPTTGPSYNEQFF.

The chain joins TRBV27 to TRBJ1-6; D call uncertain. CDR3 length: 14 residues. The V gene's germline CDR1 is MNHEY and CDR2 SMNVEV (reference sequence). Trimming removed 3 bases at V and 9 bases at J, with 12 bases between. CDR3 amino acids: CASSFPGLGSPLHF. The CDR3, as DNA: TGTGCCAGCAGTTTCCCGGGGTTAGGTTCACCCCTCCACTTT.

This rearrangement joins TRBV11-2 to TRBJ2-7; D remains unclear. The CDR3 has 12 residues. Germline lookup yields CDR1 SGHAT and CDR2 FQNNGV. Trimming removed 0 bases at V and 6 bases at J, with 6 bases between. CDR3 DNA sequence: TGTGCCAGCAGCTTAGATCCTGCCGAGCAGTACTTC. It specifies CASSLDPAEQYF.

CDR3 DNA: TGTGCCAGCAGCCCGGACAGGGCTCCAGCACCCCTCCACTTT. This translates into CASSPDRAPAPLHF. This chain joins TRBV6-5 and TRBJ1-6; 8 positions match TRBD1. Germline V gene lookup returns CDR1 MNHEY and CDR2 SVGAGI. The CDR3 extends over 14 amino acids. Trimming took 6 bases from V and 11 from J; bases not matched to a gene: 9.

CDR3 in amino acids: CASSSLGGYEQYF. As DNA, the CDR3 is TGTGCCAGCAGCTCGTTAGGGGGCTACGAGCAGTACTTC. The rearrangement links TRBV7-6 to TRBJ2-7, with D possibly being TRBD1 (6 bases). CDR1 and CDR2 (germline): SGHVS, FNYEAQ. Trimming cost V 4 bases and J 3 bases, with 10 bases left between them. This CDR3 comprises 13 residues.

The chain links TRBV23-1 to TRBJ1-5; D remains ambiguous. TRBV23-1 qualifies as an ORF whose function is uncertain. Trimming cost V 4 bases and J 0 bases, with 7 bases left between them. The CDR3 is 14 amino acids. In DNA form, the CDR3 reads TGCGCCAGCAGTCTTGGCCCTAGCAATCAGCCCCAGCATTTT. Amino acids: CASSLGPSNQPQHF.

The chain carries TRBV5-6 and TRBJ2-7, with D unclear. Germline-derived CDR1 and CDR2 are SGHDT and YYEEEE. Trimming took off 0 bases at V and 6 bases at J, with 10 bases between the two ends. The length of the CDR3 is 13 residues. The CDR3 sequence: CASSLVGSGEQYF. In nucleotides, the CDR3 is TGTGCCAGCAGCTTGGTAGGCTCCGGCGAGCAGTACTTC. The full variable domain, its missing parts supplied by reference TRBV5-6 and TRBJ2-7, is DAGVTQSPTHLIKTRGQQVTLRCSPKSGHDTVSWYQQALGQGPQFIFQYYEEEERQRGNFPDRFSGHQFPNYSSELNVNALLLGDSALYLCASSLVGSGEQYFGPGTRLTVT.

V is TRBV6-5 and J is TRBJ1-1; D unclear. V lost 0 bases and J lost 0, with 8 bases in between. The CDR3 is 15 amino acids. CDR1 is MNHEY and CDR2 is SVGAGI in the germline V gene. CDR3 in DNA: TGTGCCAGCAGTTACTCGACGACGGTGAACACTGAAGCTTTCTTT. This gives the protein CASSYSTTVNTEAFF.

The gene calls are TRBV27 and TRBJ2-5; D is uncertain. This CDR3 contains 15 residues. Trimming removed 4 bases from V and 5 bases from J, with 17 bases in between. Germline V gives CDR1 MNHEY, CDR2 SMNVEV (reference sequence). The CDR3 DNA sequence: TGTGCCAGCAGTTCCCGGACCGATCCTGAGGAGACCCAGTACTTC. Translation gives CASSSRTDPEETQYF.